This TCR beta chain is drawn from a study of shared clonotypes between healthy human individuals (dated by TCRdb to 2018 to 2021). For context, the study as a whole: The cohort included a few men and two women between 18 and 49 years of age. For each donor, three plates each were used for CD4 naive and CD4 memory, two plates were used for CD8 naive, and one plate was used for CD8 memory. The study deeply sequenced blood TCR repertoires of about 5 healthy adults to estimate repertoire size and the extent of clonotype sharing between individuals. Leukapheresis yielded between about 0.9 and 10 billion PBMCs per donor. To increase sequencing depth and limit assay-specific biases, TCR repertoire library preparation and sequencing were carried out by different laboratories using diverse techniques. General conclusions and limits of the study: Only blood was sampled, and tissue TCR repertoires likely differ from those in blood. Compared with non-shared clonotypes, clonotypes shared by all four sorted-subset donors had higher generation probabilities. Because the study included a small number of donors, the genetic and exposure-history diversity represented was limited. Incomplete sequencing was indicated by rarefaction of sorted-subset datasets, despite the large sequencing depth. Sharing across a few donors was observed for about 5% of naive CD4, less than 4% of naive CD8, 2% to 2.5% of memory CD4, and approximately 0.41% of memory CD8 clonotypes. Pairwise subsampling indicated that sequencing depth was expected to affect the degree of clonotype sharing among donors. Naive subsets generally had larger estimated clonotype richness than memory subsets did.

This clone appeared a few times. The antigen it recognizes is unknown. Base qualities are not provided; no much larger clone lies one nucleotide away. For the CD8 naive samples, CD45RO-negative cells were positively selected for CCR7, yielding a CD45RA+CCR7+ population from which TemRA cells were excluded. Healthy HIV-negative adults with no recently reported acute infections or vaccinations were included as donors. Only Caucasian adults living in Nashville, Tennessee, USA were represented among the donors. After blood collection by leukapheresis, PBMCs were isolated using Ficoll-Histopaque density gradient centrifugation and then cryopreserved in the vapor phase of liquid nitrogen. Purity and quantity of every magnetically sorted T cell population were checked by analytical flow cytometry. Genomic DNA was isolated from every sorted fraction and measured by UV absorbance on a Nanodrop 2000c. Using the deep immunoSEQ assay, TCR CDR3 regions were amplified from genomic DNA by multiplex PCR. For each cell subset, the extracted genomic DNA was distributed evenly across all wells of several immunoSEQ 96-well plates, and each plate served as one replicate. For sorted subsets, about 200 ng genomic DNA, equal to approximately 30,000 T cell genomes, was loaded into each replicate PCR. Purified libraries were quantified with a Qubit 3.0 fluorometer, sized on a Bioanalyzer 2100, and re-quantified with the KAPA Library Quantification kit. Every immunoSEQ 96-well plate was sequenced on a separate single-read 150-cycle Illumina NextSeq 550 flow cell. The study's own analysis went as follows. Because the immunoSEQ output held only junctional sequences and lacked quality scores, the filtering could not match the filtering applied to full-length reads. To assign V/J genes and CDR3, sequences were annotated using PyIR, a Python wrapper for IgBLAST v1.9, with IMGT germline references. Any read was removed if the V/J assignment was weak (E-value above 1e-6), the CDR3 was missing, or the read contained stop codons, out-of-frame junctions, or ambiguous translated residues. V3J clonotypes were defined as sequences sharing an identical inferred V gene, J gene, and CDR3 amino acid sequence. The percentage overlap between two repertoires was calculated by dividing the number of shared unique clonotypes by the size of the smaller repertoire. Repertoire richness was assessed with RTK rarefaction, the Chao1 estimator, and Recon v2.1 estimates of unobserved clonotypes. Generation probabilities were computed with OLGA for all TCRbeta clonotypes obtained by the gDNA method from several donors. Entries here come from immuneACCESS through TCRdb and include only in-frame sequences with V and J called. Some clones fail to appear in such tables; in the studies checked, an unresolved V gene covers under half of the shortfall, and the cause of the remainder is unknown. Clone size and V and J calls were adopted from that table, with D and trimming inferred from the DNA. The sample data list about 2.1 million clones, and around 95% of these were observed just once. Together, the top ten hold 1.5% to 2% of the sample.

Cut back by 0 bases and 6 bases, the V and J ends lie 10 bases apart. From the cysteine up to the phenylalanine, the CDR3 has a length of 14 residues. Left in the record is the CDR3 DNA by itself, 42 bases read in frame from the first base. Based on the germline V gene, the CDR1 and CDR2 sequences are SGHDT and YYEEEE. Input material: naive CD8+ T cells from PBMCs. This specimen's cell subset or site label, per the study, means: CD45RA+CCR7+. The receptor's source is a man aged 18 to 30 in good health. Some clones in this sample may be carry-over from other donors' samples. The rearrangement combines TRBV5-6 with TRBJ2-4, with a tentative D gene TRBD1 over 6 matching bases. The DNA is TGTGCCAGCAGCTTGGGGACAGCCGGAAACATTCAGTACTTC. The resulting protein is CASSLGTAGNIQYF. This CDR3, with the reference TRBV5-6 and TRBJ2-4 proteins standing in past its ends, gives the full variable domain DAGVTQSPTHLIKTRGQQVTLRCSPKSGHDTVSWYQQALGQGPQFIFQYYEEEERQRGNFPDRFSGHQFPNYSSELNVNALLLGDSALYLCASSLGTAGNIQYFGAGTRLSVL.